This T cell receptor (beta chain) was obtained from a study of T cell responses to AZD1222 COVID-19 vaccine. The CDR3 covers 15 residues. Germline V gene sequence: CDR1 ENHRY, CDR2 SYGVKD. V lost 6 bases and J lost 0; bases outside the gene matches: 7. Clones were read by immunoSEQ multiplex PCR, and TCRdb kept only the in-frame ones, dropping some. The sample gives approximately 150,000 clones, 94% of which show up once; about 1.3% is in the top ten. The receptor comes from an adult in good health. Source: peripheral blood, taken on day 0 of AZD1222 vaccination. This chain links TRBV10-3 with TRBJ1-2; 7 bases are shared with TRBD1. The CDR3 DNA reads TGTGCCATCAGGGTACAGGGGTCCACTAACTATGGCTACACCTTC. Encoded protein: CAIRVQGSTNYGYTF.